What follows are 27 T cell receptor beta chains derived from one specimen sequenced in a study of blood T cell repertoires in COVID-19 (dated by TCRdb to the early 2020s). Library method: the immunoSEQ multiplex PCR assay. The clones in this table, taken by TCRdb from immuneACCESS, are in-frame only. Not every clone is retained; where verified, under half of the shortfall comes from an unresolved V gene, and the cause of the rest is unknown. Recorded for this sample are more than 95,000 clones; about 80% of them occurred a single time. The ten top clones hold 26% of the sample. The source material was peripheral blood. All receptors come from a man between 60 and 70 years old with acute or convalescent COVID-19.

V is TRBV29-1 and J is TRBJ1-3; TRBD1 is a possible D gene (5 bases). The germline gives CDR1 SQVTM, CDR2 ANQGSEA. V lost 7 bases and J lost 0, with 13 bases in between. The CDR3 has 14 amino acids. The CDR3 is CSASDRSSGNTIYF. The CDR3 DNA reads as TGCAGCGCTAGTGACAGAAGCTCTGGAAACACCATATATTTT.

This chain uses TRBV29-1 with TRBJ2-5, with TRBD1 identical over 10 bases. Germline CDR1 and CDR2: SQVTM and ANQGSEA. Losses at the gene ends were 3 bases for V and 5 bases for J; bases not matched to a gene: 3. The CDR3 sequence is 13 residues long. The CDR3 sequence: CSVDGTGVETQYF. CDR3 nucleotides: TGCAGCGTTGACGGGACAGGGGTCGAGACCCAGTACTTC.

This clone was seen a handful of times. The rearrangement joins TRBV28 to TRBJ2-5; a weak D match, TRBD2 (5 bases). Per the germline V gene, CDR1 is MDHEN and CDR2 is SYDVKM. CDR3 size: 15 residues. V shed 2 bases and J shed 5 bases, with 15 bases lying between them. CDR3 nucleotide sequence: TGTGCCAGCAGTTTAGGGCTAGCTGAGGTGGAGACCCAGTACTTC. As protein: CASSLGLAEVETQYF.

The table lists this clone with a count of one. The chain recombines TRBV7-8 with TRBJ1-5, with D hard to call. Trimming stripped 3 bases from V and 0 bases from J, with 15 bases between. CDR1 is SGHVS and CDR2 is FQNEAQ in the germline V gene. CDR3 length: 17 amino acids. Here the CDR3 DNA reads TGTGCCAGCAGCTTTCAGGCGCTTGGGTATAGCAATCAGCCCCAGCATTTT. Its translation: CASSFQALGYSNQPQHF. Full variable domain (outside the CDR3, taken from reference TRBV7-8 and TRBJ1-5): GAGVSQSPRYKVAKRGQDVALRCDPISGHVSLFWYQQALGQGPEFLTYFQNEAQLDKSGLPSDRFFAERPEGSVSTLKIQRTQQEDSAVYLCASSFQALGYSNQPQHFGDGTRLSIL.

The chain uses TRBV3-1 (or the pseudogene TRBV3-2) and TRBJ1-1, with D hard to call. The germline V gene encodes CDR1 LGHDT and CDR2 YNNKEL (reference sequence). This CDR3 has 15 residues. Trimming took 4 bases from V and 6 from J, leaving 18 bases between them. The CDR3 reads CASSLSRLNSPEAFF. Written as DNA, the CDR3 is TGTGCCAGCAGCCTTTCTCGCCTTAATAGCCCTGAAGCTTTCTTT.

This chain joins TRBV29-1 and TRBJ2-7; 11 bases fit TRBD1. The junction had 8 bases not matched to a gene; V was cut back by 7 bases and J by 6 bases. CDR3 length: 13 residues. The germline CDR1 and CDR2 sequences are SQVTM and ANQGSEA. The CDR3 region has the DNA TGCAGCGCTGACCCCGGGACAGGGGGCGAGCAGTACTTC. It translates to CSADPGTGGEQYF.

This chain uses TRBV28 with TRBJ1-2, with D tentatively TRBD1 (6 bases). Germline V gene sequence: CDR1 MDHEN, CDR2 SYDVKM. The CDR3 covers 14 residues. Trimming removed 1 base at V and 7 bases at J, with 13 bases between. The CDR3 bases are TGTGCCAGCAGTTTATCAAGGGACATTCGTGGCTACACCTTC. Protein product: CASSLSRDIRGYTF.

The V call is TRBV27, the J call TRBJ2-1; TRBD2 matches at 10 bases. The CDR3 consists of 14 residues. Germline CDR1 reads MNHEY; CDR2 reads SMNVEV (reference sequence). V gave up 4 bases and J gave up 7 bases; unmatched junction bases: 4. In DNA form, the CDR3 reads TGTGCCAGCAGTTCCAGCGGGAGGGGTAATGAGCAGTTCTTC. Amino acids: CASSSSGRGNEQFF.

The chain employs TRBV4-3 and TRBJ1-5; D is undetermined. The CDR3 sequence is 13 residues long. Germline V lookup: CDR1 LGHNA, CDR2 YSLEER. Trimming left V 0 bases short and J 7 bases short, with 7 bases between. CDR3 sequence: CASSQDSGQPQHF. For the CDR3, the DNA is TGCGCCAGCAGCCAAGATTCGGGACAGCCCCAGCATTTT.

The CDR3 sequence: CASRENTGYNEQFF. In DNA form, the CDR3 reads TGCGCCAGCAGGGAGAACACAGGGTACAATGAGCAGTTCTTC. The chain links TRBV5-1 to TRBJ2-1; possibly TRBD1 for D (6 bases). Germline V lookup: CDR1 SGHRS, CDR2 YFSETQ. This CDR3 contains 14 residues. Between the trimmed V and J ends, which lost 5 bases and 4 bases, there was a span of 13 bases.

The V gene is TRBV27, the J gene TRBJ2-1; TRBD2 agrees at 13 bases. V lost 9 bases to trimming and J lost 6 bases; unmatched junction nucleotides: 2. The V gene's germline CDR1 is MNHEY and CDR2 SMNVEV (reference sequence). This CDR3 contains 13 residues. CDR3 bases: TGTGCCAGTTGGACTAGCGGGAGCAATGAGCAGTTCTTC. Translation gives CASWTSGSNEQFF.

This clone was found once. This rearrangement joins TRBV5-1 to TRBJ2-2, with TRBD2 matching 10 bases. The V segment lost 3 bases and the J segment 5 bases; nucleotides outside the gene matches: 16. The CDR3 runs to 19 residues. Germline values: CDR1 SGHRS, CDR2 YFSETQ. CDR3 nucleotides: TGCGCCAGCAGCTCACCAAACCGAAAGCGGGAGGGGTATACCGGGGAGCTGTTTTTT. It translates to CASSSPNRKREGYTGELFF.

The rearrangement uses TRBV11-2 and TRBJ2-1, with D perhaps matching TRBD2 (6 bases). Between the trimmed V and J ends, which lost 3 bases and 3 bases, there was a span of 12 bases. The CDR3 consists of 15 residues. Per germline, CDR1 SGHAT and CDR2 FQNNGV. The DNA of the CDR3 is TGTGCCAGCAGCTTTGAGGGAGGAGGCTACAATGAGCAGTTCTTC. The encoded protein is CASSFEGGGYNEQFF.

This sequence joins TRBV7-8 and TRBJ2-1; a possible D gene is TRBD2 (6 bases). CDR3 size: 14 residues. V shed 5 bases and J shed 3 bases, with 11 bases lying between them. Germline CDR1 reads SGHVS; CDR2 reads FQNEAQ. Here the CDR3 DNA reads TGTGCCAGCAGCCCCAGGACTATCTACAATGAGCAGTTCTTC. It codes for CASSPRTIYNEQFF.

The chain is built from TRBV5-5 and TRBJ1-1, with TRBD1 matching over 8 bases. The CDR3 is 16 amino acids. V lost 1 base and J lost 2; bases outside the gene matches: 7. The germline V gene has CDR1 SGHKS and CDR2 YYEKEE (reference sequence). CDR3 loop: CASSLYSGQVNTEAFF. The CDR3 DNA reads as TGTGCCAGCAGCTTGTACTCGGGACAGGTAAACACTGAAGCTTTCTTT.

The J gene is TRBJ2-2, the V gene TRBV5-1; D may be TRBD2 (5 bases). CDR1 is SGHRS and CDR2 is YFSETQ in the germline V gene. V lost 7 bases and J lost 5, with 15 bases in between. The CDR3 consists of 14 residues. Here the CDR3 reads CASAGLSVTGELFF. CDR3 nucleotides: TGCGCCAGCGCGGGCCTCTCGGTTACCGGGGAGCTGTTTTTT.

The chain has TRBV28 and TRBJ2-5, with a possible D match to TRBD2 (5 bases). The V end was cut by 3 bases, the J end by 2 bases, with 13 bases between. The CDR3 runs 15 residues. From germline, CDR1 is MDHEN and CDR2 SYDVKM. The CDR3 DNA reads TGTGCCAGCAGTTTCCTCGGACTGGATCAAGAGACCCAGTACTTC. Protein product: CASSFLGLDQETQYF.

V gene TRBV11-2 combines with J gene TRBJ2-3; a possible D gene is TRBD1 (6 bases). The germline gives CDR1 SGHAT, CDR2 FQNNGV. V shed 8 bases and J shed 0 bases, with 9 bases lying between them. This CDR3 comprises 13 residues. The CDR3 region has the DNA TGTGCCAGCGAGGGGGTGAGCACAGATACGCAGTATTTT. Translating it yields CASEGVSTDTQYF.

The chain combines TRBV5-4 with TRBJ1-3; 7 nucleotides match TRBD1. The CDR3 totals 17 residues. V lost 3 bases and J lost 2; bases outside the gene matches: 11. Germline CDR1 is SGHNT and CDR2 is YYREEE (reference sequence). The CDR3 is CASSSIRTGSPGNTIYF. The CDR3 DNA reads as TGTGCCAGCAGCTCAATTAGGACAGGTAGTCCTGGAAACACCATATATTTT.

The chain couples TRBV11-3 to TRBJ1-5; D might be TRBD1 (5 bases). Germline CDR1 and CDR2: SGHNT and YENEEA. Trimming pared 4 bases from V and 7 bases from J, leaving 11 bases between. This CDR3 has 13 amino acids. CDR3 nucleotides: TGTGCCAGCAGCTCCGGGGGAAACCAGCCCCAGCATTTT. Its protein is CASSSGGNQPQHF.

J is TRBJ2-5 and V is TRBV10-3, with 7 bases identical to TRBD2. With 10 bases clipped from V and 5 bases from J, the junction kept 10 bases outside the gene matches. Germline assignment: CDR1 ENHRY and CDR2 SYGVKD. The CDR3 loop spans 13 amino acids. The CDR3 DNA sequence: TGTGCCACCCTTGCTACAGCGGGGGAGACCCAGTACTTC. Translated, it gives CATLATAGETQYF.

Comment on this clone: The junction and the germline gene differ at one end; a read error may be behind it. The CDR3, as DNA: TGTGCCAGCAGCGTAGGAGTAGACCAGCGGGAGTCGTTCTTC. It encodes CASSVGVDQRESFF. V and J are TRBV9 and TRBJ2-4; 8 nucleotides align to TRBD2. The CDR3 is 14 residues long. Looked up from germline, CDR1 is SGDLS and CDR2 is YYNGEE. Combining the CDR3 with reference TRBV9 and TRBJ2-4 gives the whole variable domain DSGVTQTPKHLITATGQRVTLRCSPRSGDLSVYWYQQSLDQGLQFLIQYYNGEERAKGNILERFSAQQFPDLHSELNLSSLELGDSALYFCASSVGVDQRESFFGAGTRLSVL.

The chain couples TRBV5-1 to TRBJ1-1; the match to TRBD1 covers 12 bases. From germline, CDR1 is SGHRS and CDR2 YFSETQ. Trimming took 3 bases from V and 2 from J; bases not matched to a gene: 5. The CDR3 is 16 amino acids. In DNA, the CDR3 is TGCGCCAGCAGCTCCGGGACAGGGGGCGTAAACACTGAAGCTTTCTTT. Its protein is CASSSGTGGVNTEAFF.

The chain employs TRBV18 and TRBJ1-1; D unclear. CDR3 length: 13 amino acids. Trimming removed 0 bases at V and 2 bases at J, with 4 bases between. CDR1 and CDR2 (germline): KGHSH, LQKENI. The CDR3 reads CASSPPTNTEAFF. The CDR3 bases are TGTGCCAGCTCACCACCAACTAACACTGAAGCTTTCTTT.

The rearrangement joins TRBV7-6 to TRBJ2-3, with 7 bases lining up with TRBD2. The V gene's germline CDR1 is SGHVS and CDR2 FNYEAQ. The V gene end was trimmed by 4 bases and the J gene end by 2 bases; junction bases not matched to a gene: 15. The CDR3 is made up of 18 amino acids. The CDR3 bases are TGTGCCAGCAGCTCTCCCAATTCGACTAGCCGTGCCACAGATACGCAGTATTTT. Protein sequence: CASSSPNSTSRATDTQYF.

The rearrangement joins TRBV24-1 to TRBJ2-1; 14 bases match TRBD2. This CDR3 comprises 19 residues. Germline-derived CDR1 and CDR2 are KGHDR and SFDVKD. The V segment lost 2 bases and the J segment 8 bases; nucleotides outside the gene matches: 13. In nucleotides, the CDR3 is TGTGCCACCAGTGATTCAGGGACTAGCGGGAGAGCTCTTGGCGATGAGCAGTTCTTC. Protein: CATSDSGTSGRALGDEQFF.

The V call is TRBV6-5, the J call TRBJ2-7, with TRBD2 matching over 7 bases. The CDR3 runs 15 residues. Germline CDR1 MNHEY, CDR2 SVGAGI. Trimming took 4 bases from V and 3 from J; bases not matched to a gene: 9. The CDR3 protein is CASSSRASGIYEQYV. The CDR3 nucleotides are TGTGCCAGCAGTTCCCGAGCGAGCGGGATCTACGAGCAGTACGTC.